The entry that follows covers one T cell receptor beta chain sequence. The CDR3 sequence is 14 residues long. From germline, CDR1 is SGHRS and CDR2 YFSETQ. V lost 6 bases to trimming and J lost 14 bases, with 25 bases between them. This sample stems from a study of blood T cell repertoires in COVID-19. Enrolment of Seattle patients took place during active infection, and they were followed longitudinally. Clones were read by immunoSEQ multiplex PCR, and TCRdb kept only the in-frame ones, dropping some. The sample consists of some 200,000 clones, around 86% of them appearing once. This sequence originates from a woman aged 70-85 years with COVID-19, enrolled during active disease. Sequencing input: peripheral blood. V gene TRBV5-1 combines with J gene TRBJ2-3, with D possibly TRBD2 on 6 matching bases. This chain's CDR3 is CASKTSSGILAGYF. CDR3 coding DNA: TGCGCCAGCAAAACTAGCTCTGGTATTTTGGCTGGGTATTTT.